This passage covers 20 T cell receptor beta chains from one sample sequenced in a study of early T cells in non-severe SARS-CoV-2 infection. TCRdb ran MiXCR on the 5' RACE reads and lists one entry per CDR3 protein. The sample has 50,000 to 60,000 distinct CDR3 sequences; more than 6.5% are singletons. The sequences come from whole blood, collected at baseline. The receptor set was obtained from an adult who was a healthcare worker with PCR-confirmed SARS-CoV-2 infection or an uninfected control (not recorded which).

Ten or more counts support this clonotype. V usage is TRBV20-1 and J usage is TRBJ1-1; no clear D gene. This CDR3 spans 14 amino acids. Trimming took 5 bases from V and 7 from J, leaving 20 bases between them. Germline-derived CDR1 and CDR2 are DFQATT and SNEGSKA (reference sequence). Written as DNA, the CDR3 is TGCAGTGCTCCACCGATACGACGGTACGGTGAAGCTTTCTTT. This gives the protein CSAPPIRRYGEAFF.

This clonotype was counted many times. The rearrangement joins TRBV29-1 to TRBJ2-5; D is ambiguous. Germline loops: CDR1 SQVTM, CDR2 ANQGSEA. The CDR3 length is 10 residues. Trimming took off 7 bases at V and 12 bases at J, with 15 bases between the two ends. The CDR3 sequence is CSGDDDIEYF. The CDR3 bases are TGCAGCGGAGACGACGACATTGAGTACTTC.

This clonotype was seen repeatedly, ten times or more. V gene TRBV20-1 combines with J gene TRBJ2-5; TRBD2 agrees at 10 bases. CDR1 and CDR2 from the germline V gene are DFQATT and SNEGSKA (reference sequence). Trimming at V came to 6 bases and at J to 2 bases, leaving 6 bases not matched to a gene. CDR3 length equals 14 residues. This chain's CDR3 is CSAVRAGGQETQYF. CDR3 bases: TGCAGTGCAGTTCGAGCGGGGGGGCAAGAGACCCAGTACTTC.

V is TRBV5-5 and J is TRBJ2-4; D uncertain. Per germline, CDR1 SGHKS and CDR2 YYEKEE (reference sequence). This CDR3 comprises 17 residues. V shed 1 base and J shed 1 base, with 15 bases lying between them. CDR3 residues: CASSLYGSPFAKNIQYF. As DNA, the CDR3 is TGTGCCAGCAGCTTGTATGGCAGTCCTTTCGCCAAAAACATTCAGTACTTC.

This clonotype was seen many times. The CDR3 protein is CASSLGGSAQYF. DNA for the CDR3: TGTGCCAGCAGCTTAGGTGGGTCGGCGCAGTACTTC. The rearrangement uses TRBV7-2 and TRBJ2-7; D not certain. The germline CDR1 and CDR2 sequences are SGHTA and FQGNSA. The CDR3 extends over 12 amino acids. Trimming stripped 1 base from V and 9 bases from J, with 10 bases between.

This clonotype was counted at least ten times. This rearrangement joins TRBV5-6 to TRBJ1-2, with TRBD1 matching 9 bases. The junction had 9 bases not matched to a gene; V was cut back by 4 bases and J by 8 bases. From germline, CDR1 is SGHDT and CDR2 YYEEEE. This CDR3 is built from 14 residues. The CDR3 sequence: CASSPGQGTVGYTF. As DNA, the CDR3 is TGTGCCAGCAGCCCTGGACAGGGGACAGTGGGCTACACCTTC.

This clonotype was observed many times. The genes are TRBV2 and TRBJ1-1, with D possibly TRBD1 on 6 matching bases. This CDR3 has 16 residues. V gave up 5 bases and J gave up 4 bases, with 20 bases separating them. Per germline, CDR1 SNHLY and CDR2 FYNNEI. The CDR3 reads CASSLPTGGWSTEAFF. The CDR3 nucleotides read TGTGCCAGCAGTCTACCGACAGGCGGGTGGTCCACTGAAGCTTTCTTT.

This clonotype was counted at least ten times. The rearrangement uses TRBV28 and TRBJ2-1; D is ambiguous. V gave up 3 bases and J gave up 9 bases, with 9 bases separating them. The CDR3 has 12 amino acids. Germline V gives CDR1 MDHEN, CDR2 SYDVKM. CDR3 protein: CASSLSPLEQFF. The CDR3 DNA sequence: TGTGCCAGCAGTTTGAGTCCTCTTGAGCAGTTCTTC.

This clonotype was seen many times. The chain carries TRBV13 and TRBJ2-7, with unresolved D. Deletions cut 2 bases from V and 4 bases from J, with 3 bases between. Germline V gene lookup returns CDR1 PRHDT and CDR2 FYEKMQ (reference sequence). The length of the CDR3 is 11 residues. Here the CDR3 DNA reads TGTGCCAGCAGCTTATATTACGAGCAGTACTTC. Its translation: CASSLYYEQYF.

The rearrangement joins TRBV7-8 to TRBJ1-2; 11 nucleotides agree with TRBD1. The ends lost 5 bases at V and 5 bases at J; junction bases unmatched: 7. This CDR3 comprises 15 residues. Germline-derived CDR1 and CDR2 are SGHVS and FQNEAQ. DNA for the CDR3: TGTGCCAGCAGCACAGGGACAGGGGGACCATATGGCTACACCTTC. Translating it yields CASSTGTGGPYGYTF.

This clonotype was picked up a small number of times. The rearrangement uses TRBV7-7 and TRBJ2-3; D is perhaps TRBD1 or TRBD2 (5 bases each). The CDR3 covers 14 residues. Trimming took 3 bases from V and 5 from J, leaving 12 bases between them. CDR1 is SSHAT and CDR2 is FNYEAQ in the germline V gene (reference sequence). CDR3: CASSLGPYGDTQYF. The CDR3 DNA reads TGTGCCAGCAGCTTGGGACCCTACGGAGATACGCAGTATTTT.

The chain links TRBV6-5 to TRBJ2-1; maybe TRBD1 (6 bases). V dropped 0 bases and J dropped 9 bases, with 9 bases sitting between them. Germline loops: CDR1 MNHEY, CDR2 SVGAGI. The CDR3 extends over 13 amino acids. The CDR3 region is CASSYSGGTEQFF. CDR3 DNA sequence: TGTGCCAGCAGTTACTCAGGGGGAACTGAGCAGTTCTTC.

This clonotype was detected ten times or more. The CDR3 spells CSAVLAGGWDIQYF. The CDR3, as DNA: TGCAGTGCCGTCCTAGCGGGGGGCTGGGACATTCAGTACTTC. The rearrangement joins TRBV20-1 to TRBJ2-4, with 11 nucleotides matching TRBD2. Germline V gene sequence: CDR1 DFQATT, CDR2 SNEGSKA (reference sequence). The CDR3 is 14 amino acids. V was pared by 6 bases and J by 8 bases, with 9 bases of the junction left unmatched.

This clonotype has at least ten counts. J is TRBJ1-5 and V is TRBV19, with D perhaps TRBD1 (6 bases). Germline values: CDR1 LNHDA, CDR2 SQIVND (reference sequence). Trimming cost V 1 base and J 5 bases, with 12 bases left between them. This CDR3 has 15 amino acids. CDR3 coding DNA: TGTGCCAGTAGTATAGGGGGGGCTTTTTATCAGCCCCAGCATTTT. Translating gives CASSIGGAFYQPQHF.

This clonotype was observed many times. This sequence joins TRBV7-6 and TRBJ2-5, with 7 bases lining up with TRBD1. With 5 bases clipped from V and 5 bases from J, the junction kept 8 bases outside the gene matches. This CDR3 contains 14 residues. Germline V gene sequence: CDR1 SGHVS, CDR2 FNYEAQ. The CDR3 bases are TGTGCCAGCAGCACCCAGACAGGGACGGAGACCCAGTACTTC. It yields the protein CASSTQTGTETQYF.

V is TRBV4-2 and J is TRBJ2-7; the D gene is possibly TRBD1 (6 bases). This CDR3 region has 14 residues. The V end lost 3 bases, the J end lost 6 bases, and 15 bases lay between the germline ends. CDR1 is LGHNA and CDR2 is YNFKEQ in the germline V gene. The chain's CDR3 is CASSQGAGLGEQYF. Written as DNA, the CDR3 is TGTGCCAGCAGCCAGGGGGCAGGGCTAGGCGAGCAGTACTTC.

This clonotype was observed a few times. The chain is built from TRBV30 and TRBJ2-5, with 9 bases fitting TRBD1. This CDR3 has 15 residues. V dropped 2 bases and J dropped 2; count of bases not matched to a gene: 6. Germline V gene sequence: CDR1 GTSNPN, CDR2 SVGIG (reference sequence). Written as DNA, the CDR3 is TGTGCCTGGAGTATCGGGACAGGGCCGCAAGAGACCCAGTACTTC. Its translation: CAWSIGTGPQETQYF.

This chain connects TRBV12-3 or TRBV12-4 to TRBJ2-2; perhaps TRBD2 as D (5 bases). Trimming pared 5 bases from V and 4 bases from J, leaving 20 bases between. The CDR3 covers 17 residues. The CDR3 DNA sequence: TGTGCCAGCAGTAGAACGCCCACTAGTTCGGGCACCGGGGAGCTGTTTTTT. Amino acids: CASSRTPTSSGTGELFF.

At least ten counts were recorded for this clonotype. The J gene is TRBJ2-1, the V gene TRBV11-1; D unclear. Trimming took off 5 bases at V and 9 bases at J, with 14 bases between the two ends. Germline CDR1 is SGHAT and CDR2 is FQDESV (reference sequence). This CDR3 is built from 13 residues. The CDR3 sequence: CASSPSGVGEQFF. The CDR3 DNA reads TGTGCCAGCAGCCCCTCTGGGGTAGGTGAGCAGTTCTTC.

The genes are TRBV7-2 and TRBJ2-7, with 7 bases lining up with TRBD1. CDR3 length equals 14 residues. The germline CDR1 and CDR2 sequences are SGHTA and FQGNSA. Trimming at V came to 4 bases and at J to 3 bases, leaving 6 bases not matched to a gene. CDR3 region: CASSSARDSYEQYF. The CDR3, as DNA: TGTGCCAGCAGCTCGGCCCGGGACAGCTACGAGCAGTACTTC. Full variable domain (outside the CDR3, taken from reference TRBV7-2 and TRBJ2-7): GAGVSQSPSNKVTEKGKDVELRCDPISGHTALYWYRQSLGQGLEFLIYFQGNSAPDKSGLPSDRFSAERTGGSVSTLTIQRTQQEDSAVYLCASSSARDSYEQYFGPGTRLTVT.